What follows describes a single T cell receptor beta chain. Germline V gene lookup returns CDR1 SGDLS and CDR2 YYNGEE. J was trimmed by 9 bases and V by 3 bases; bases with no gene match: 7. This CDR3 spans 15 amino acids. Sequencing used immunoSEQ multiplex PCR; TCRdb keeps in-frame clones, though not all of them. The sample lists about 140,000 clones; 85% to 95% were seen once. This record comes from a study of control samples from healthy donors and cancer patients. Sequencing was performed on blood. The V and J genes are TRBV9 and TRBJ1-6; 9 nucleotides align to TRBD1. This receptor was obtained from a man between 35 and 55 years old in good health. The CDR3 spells CASSGNTGGLSPLHF. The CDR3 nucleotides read TGTGCCAGCAGCGGGAACACAGGGGGCCTTTCACCCCTCCACTTT.